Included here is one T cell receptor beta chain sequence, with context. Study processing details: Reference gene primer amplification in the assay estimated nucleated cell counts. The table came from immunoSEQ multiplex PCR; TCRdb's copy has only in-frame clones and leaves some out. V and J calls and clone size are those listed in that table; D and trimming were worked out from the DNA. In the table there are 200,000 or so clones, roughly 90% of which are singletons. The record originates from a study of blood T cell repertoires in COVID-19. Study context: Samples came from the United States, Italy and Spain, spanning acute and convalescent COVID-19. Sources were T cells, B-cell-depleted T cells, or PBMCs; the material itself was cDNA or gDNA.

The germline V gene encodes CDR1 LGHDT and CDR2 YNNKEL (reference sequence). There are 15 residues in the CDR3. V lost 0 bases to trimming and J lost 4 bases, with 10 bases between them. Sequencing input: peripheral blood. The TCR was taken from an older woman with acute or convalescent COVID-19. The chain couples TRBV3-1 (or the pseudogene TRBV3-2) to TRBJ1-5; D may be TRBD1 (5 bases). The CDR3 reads CASSQDLGGNQPQHF. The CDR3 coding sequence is TGTGCCAGCAGCCAAGATCTGGGGGGAAATCAGCCCCAGCATTTT.